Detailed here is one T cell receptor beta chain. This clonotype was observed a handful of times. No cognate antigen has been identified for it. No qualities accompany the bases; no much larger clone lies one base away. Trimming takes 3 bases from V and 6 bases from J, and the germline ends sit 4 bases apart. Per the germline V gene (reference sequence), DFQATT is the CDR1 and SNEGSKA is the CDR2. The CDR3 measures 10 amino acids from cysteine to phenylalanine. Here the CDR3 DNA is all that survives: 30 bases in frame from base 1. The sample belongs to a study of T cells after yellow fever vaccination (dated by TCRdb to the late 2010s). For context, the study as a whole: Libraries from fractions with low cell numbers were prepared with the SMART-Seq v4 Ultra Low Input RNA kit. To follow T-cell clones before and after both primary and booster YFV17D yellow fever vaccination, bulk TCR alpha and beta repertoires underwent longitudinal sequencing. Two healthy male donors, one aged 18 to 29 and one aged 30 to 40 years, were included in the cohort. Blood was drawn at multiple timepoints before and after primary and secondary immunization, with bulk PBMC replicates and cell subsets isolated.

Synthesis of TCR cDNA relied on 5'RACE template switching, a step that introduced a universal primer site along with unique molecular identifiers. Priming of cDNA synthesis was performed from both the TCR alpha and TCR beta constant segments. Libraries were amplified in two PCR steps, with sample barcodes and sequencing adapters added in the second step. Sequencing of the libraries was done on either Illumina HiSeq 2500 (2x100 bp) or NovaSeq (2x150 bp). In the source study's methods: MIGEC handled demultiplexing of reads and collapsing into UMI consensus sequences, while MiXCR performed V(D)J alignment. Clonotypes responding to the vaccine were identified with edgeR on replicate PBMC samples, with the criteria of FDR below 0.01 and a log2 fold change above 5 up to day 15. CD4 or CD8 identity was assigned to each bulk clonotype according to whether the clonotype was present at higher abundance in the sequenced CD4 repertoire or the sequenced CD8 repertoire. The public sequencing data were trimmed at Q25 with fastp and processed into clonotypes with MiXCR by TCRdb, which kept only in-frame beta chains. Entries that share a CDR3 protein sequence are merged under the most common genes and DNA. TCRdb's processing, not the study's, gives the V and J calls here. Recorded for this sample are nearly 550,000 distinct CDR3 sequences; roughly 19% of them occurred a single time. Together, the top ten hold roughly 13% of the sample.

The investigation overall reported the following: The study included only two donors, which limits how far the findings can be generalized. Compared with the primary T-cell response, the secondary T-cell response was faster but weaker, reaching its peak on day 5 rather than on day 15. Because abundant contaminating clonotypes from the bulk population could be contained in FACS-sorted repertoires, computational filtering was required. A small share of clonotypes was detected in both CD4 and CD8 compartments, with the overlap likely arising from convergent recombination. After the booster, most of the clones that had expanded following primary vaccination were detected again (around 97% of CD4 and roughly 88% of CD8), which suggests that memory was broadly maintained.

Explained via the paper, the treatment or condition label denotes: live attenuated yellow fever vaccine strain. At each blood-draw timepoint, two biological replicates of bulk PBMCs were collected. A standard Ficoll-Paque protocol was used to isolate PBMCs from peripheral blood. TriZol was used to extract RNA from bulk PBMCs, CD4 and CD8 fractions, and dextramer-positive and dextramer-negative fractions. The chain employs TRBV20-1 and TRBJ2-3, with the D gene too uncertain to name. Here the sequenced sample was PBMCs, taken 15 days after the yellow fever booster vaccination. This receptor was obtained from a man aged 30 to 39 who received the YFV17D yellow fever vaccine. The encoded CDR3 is CSASMDTQYF. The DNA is TGCAGTGCTAGTATGGATACGCAGTATTTT.